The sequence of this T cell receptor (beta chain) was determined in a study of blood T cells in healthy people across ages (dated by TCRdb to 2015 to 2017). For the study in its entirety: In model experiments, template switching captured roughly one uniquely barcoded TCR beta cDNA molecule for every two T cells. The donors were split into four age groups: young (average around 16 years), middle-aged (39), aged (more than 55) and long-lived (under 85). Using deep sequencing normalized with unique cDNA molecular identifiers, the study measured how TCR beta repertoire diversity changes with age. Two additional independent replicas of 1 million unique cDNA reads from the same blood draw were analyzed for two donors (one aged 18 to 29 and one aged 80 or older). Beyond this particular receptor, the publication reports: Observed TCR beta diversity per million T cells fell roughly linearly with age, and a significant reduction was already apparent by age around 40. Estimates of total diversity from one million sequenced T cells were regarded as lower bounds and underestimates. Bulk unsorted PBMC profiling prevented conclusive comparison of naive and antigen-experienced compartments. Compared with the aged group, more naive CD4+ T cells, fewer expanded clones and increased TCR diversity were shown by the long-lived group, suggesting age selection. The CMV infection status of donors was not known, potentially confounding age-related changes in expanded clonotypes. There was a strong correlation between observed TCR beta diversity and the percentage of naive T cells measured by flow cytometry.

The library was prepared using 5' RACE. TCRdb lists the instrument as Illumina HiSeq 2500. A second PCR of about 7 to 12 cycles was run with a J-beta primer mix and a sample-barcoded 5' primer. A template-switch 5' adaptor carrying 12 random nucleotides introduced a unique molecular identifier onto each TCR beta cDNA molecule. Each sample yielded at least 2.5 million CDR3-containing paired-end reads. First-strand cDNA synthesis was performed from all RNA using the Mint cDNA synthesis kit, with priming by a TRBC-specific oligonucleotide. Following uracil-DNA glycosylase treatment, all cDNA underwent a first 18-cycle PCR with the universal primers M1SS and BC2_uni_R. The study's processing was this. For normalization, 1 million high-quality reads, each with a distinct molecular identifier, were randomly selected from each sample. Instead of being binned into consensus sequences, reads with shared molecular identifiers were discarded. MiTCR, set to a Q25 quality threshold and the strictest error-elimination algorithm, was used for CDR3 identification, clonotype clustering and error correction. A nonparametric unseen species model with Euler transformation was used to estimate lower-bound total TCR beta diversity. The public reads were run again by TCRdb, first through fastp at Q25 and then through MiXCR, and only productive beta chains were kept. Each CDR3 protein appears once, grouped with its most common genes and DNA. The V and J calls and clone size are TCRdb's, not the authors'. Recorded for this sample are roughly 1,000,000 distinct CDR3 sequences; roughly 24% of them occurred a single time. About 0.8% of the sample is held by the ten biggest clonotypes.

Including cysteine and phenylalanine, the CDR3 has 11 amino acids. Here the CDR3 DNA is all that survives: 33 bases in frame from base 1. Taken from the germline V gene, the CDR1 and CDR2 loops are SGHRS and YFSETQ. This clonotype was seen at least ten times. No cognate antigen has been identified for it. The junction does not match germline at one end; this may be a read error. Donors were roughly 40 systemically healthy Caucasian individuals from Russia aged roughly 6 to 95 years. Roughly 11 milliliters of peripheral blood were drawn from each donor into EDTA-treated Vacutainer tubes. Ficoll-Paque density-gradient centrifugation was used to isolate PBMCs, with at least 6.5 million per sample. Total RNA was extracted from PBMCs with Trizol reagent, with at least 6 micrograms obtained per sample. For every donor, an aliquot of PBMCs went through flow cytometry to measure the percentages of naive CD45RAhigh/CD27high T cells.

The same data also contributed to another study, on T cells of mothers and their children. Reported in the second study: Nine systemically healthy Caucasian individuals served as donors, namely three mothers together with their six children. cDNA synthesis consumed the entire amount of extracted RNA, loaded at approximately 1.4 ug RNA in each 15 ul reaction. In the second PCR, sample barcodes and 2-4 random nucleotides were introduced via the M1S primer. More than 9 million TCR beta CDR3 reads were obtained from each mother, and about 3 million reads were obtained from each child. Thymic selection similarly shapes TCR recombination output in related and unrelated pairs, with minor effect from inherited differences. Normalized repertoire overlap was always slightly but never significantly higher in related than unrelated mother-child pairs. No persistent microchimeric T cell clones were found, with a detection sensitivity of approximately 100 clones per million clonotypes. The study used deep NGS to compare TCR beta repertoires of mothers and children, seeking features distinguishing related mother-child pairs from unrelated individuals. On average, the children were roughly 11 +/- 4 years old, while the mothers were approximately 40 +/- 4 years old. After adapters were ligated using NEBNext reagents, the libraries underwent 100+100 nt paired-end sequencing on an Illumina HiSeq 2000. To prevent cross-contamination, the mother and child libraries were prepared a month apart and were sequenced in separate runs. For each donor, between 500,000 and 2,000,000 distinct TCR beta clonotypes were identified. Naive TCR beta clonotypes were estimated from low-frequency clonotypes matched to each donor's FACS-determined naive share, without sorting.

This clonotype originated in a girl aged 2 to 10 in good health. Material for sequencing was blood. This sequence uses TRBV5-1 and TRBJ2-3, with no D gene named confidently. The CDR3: CASSLGDTQYF. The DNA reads TGTGCCAGCAGCTTAGGGGATACGCAGTATTTT.